A selection of T cell receptor beta chains follows, all from one sample in a study of cytomegalovirus exposure and HLA in healthy donors. Here immunoSEQ multiplex PCR was the method, and the copy in TCRdb shows in-frame clones only, minus some. The sample has around 160,000 clones, 88% seen once; the top ten hold about 3%. Sequencing was done on a sample of PBMCs. Receptors originate from a man aged 18 to 29 in good health and CMV-seronegative. CDR3s include the opening cysteine and the closing phenylalanine or tryptophan. A D gene is named only where the DNA matches it firmly. Size is stated for part of the rows, as once, few or many counts, or as a class when the clone is expanded.

v_gene: TRBV11-2; d_gene: .; abundance: .; j_gene: TRBJ2-7; CDR3aa: CASSPNLTRRAYEQYF; CDR3nt: TGTGCCAGCAGCCCCAACCTAACAAGGAGAGCCTACGAGCAGTACTTC
v_gene: TRBV6-5; d_gene: TRBD1; abundance: .; j_gene: TRBJ1-2; CDR3aa: CASSWDSRGYTF; CDR3nt: TGTGCCAGCAGCTGGGACAGTAGGGGCTACACCTTC
v_gene: TRBV4-1; d_gene: .; abundance: .; j_gene: TRBJ2-3; CDR3aa: CASSQERVDTQYF; CDR3nt: TGCGCCAGCAGCCAAGAGAGGGTAGATACGCAGTATTTT
v_gene: TRBV6-1; d_gene: .; abundance: once; j_gene: TRBJ1-2; CDR3aa: CASIRLDSLDGYTF; CDR3nt: TGTGCCAGCATTCGACTTGACAGCCTGGATGGCTACACCTTC
v_gene: TRBV25-1; d_gene: .; abundance: .; j_gene: TRBJ2-7; CDR3aa: CASSLVYEQYF; CDR3nt: TGTGCCAGCAGCCTAGTATACGAGCAGTACTTC
v_gene: TRBV5-1; d_gene: .; abundance: .; j_gene: TRBJ1-2; CDR3aa: CASSFNGVRSGYTF; CDR3nt: TGCGCCAGCAGCTTCAACGGGGTTCGTTCCGGCTACACCTTC
v_gene: TRBV28; d_gene: TRBD1; abundance: .; j_gene: TRBJ1-2; CDR3aa: CASSPPGTGARDGYTF; CDR3nt: TGTGCCAGCAGTCCCCCCGGGACAGGGGCCCGAGATGGCTACACCTTC
v_gene: TRBV2; d_gene: .; abundance: once; j_gene: TRBJ2-2; CDR3aa: CASKRGPANTGELFF; CDR3nt: TGTGCCAGCAAAAGGGGCCCCGCGAACACCGGGGAGCTGTTTTTT
v_gene: TRBV9; d_gene: .; abundance: .; j_gene: TRBJ2-3; CDR3aa: CASSVRGLLDPDTQYF; CDR3nt: TGTGCCAGCAGCGTTAGGGGACTTCTTGATCCAGATACGCAGTATTTT
v_gene: TRBV7-2; d_gene: .; abundance: .; j_gene: TRBJ2-1; CDR3aa: CASSLDRRVYNEQFF; CDR3nt: TGTGCCAGCAGCTTAGACAGGAGAGTCTACAATGAGCAGTTCTTC
v_gene: TRBV6-4; d_gene: TRBD1; abundance: .; j_gene: TRBJ1-4; CDR3aa: CASSESLDRVGREKLFF; CDR3nt: TGTGCCAGCAGTGAATCCTTGGACAGGGTGGGAAGAGAAAAACTGTTTTTT
v_gene: TRBV6-5; d_gene: TRBD1; abundance: .; j_gene: TRBJ1-1; CDR3aa: CASSHPRQGEAFF; CDR3nt: TGTGCCAGCAGTCACCCCAGACAGGGAGAAGCTTTCTTT
v_gene: TRBV28; d_gene: TRBD2; abundance: once; j_gene: TRBJ2-2; CDR3aa: CASTLRWRERTGELFF; CDR3nt: TGTGCCAGCACTTTACGGTGGCGGGAGAGAACCGGGGAGCTGTTTTTT
v_gene: TRBV6-6; d_gene: TRBD1; abundance: .; j_gene: TRBJ1-2; CDR3aa: CASSLLDREANYGYTF; CDR3nt: TGTGCCAGCAGTTTGCTAGACAGGGAGGCGAACTATGGCTACACCTTC
v_gene: TRBV27; d_gene: .; abundance: .; j_gene: TRBJ1-4; CDR3aa: CASSLSGGRLDEKLFF; CDR3nt: TGTGCCAGCAGTTTATCGGGGGGGCGGTTGGATGAAAAACTGTTTTTT
v_gene: TRBV5-1; d_gene: .; abundance: .; j_gene: TRBJ2-1; CDR3aa: CASSLDVTGDEQFF; CDR3nt: TGCGCCAGCAGCTTGGACGTCACGGGGGATGAGCAGTTCTTC
v_gene: TRBV7-9; d_gene: .; abundance: .; j_gene: TRBJ2-7; CDR3aa: CASSFSQGNEQYF; CDR3nt: TGTGCCAGCAGCTTCAGCCAGGGGAACGAGCAGTACTTC
v_gene: TRBV7-2; d_gene: TRBD1; abundance: .; j_gene: TRBJ1-4; CDR3aa: CASSRGTGNEKLFF; CDR3nt: TGTGCCAGCAGCCGAGGGACAGGGAACGAAAAACTGTTTTTT
v_gene: TRBV7-2; d_gene: .; abundance: .; j_gene: TRBJ2-2; CDR3aa: CASTDRYTGELFF; CDR3nt: TGTGCCAGCACCGACAGGTACACCGGGGAGCTGTTTTTT
v_gene: TRBV29-1; d_gene: TRBD1; abundance: .; j_gene: TRBJ2-6; CDR3aa: CSVDGTGGANVLTF; CDR3nt: TGCAGCGTAGATGGGACAGGGGGGGCCAACGTCCTGACTTTC
v_gene: TRBV11-2; d_gene: .; abundance: .; j_gene: TRBJ1-2; CDR3aa: CASSPGYGYTF; CDR3nt: TGTGCCAGCAGCCCAGGGTATGGCTACACCTTC
v_gene: TRBV27; d_gene: .; abundance: .; j_gene: TRBJ1-4; CDR3aa: CASSPWLAGLTNEKLFF; CDR3nt: TGTGCCAGCAGTCCCTGGTTGGCAGGTCTAACTAATGAAAAACTGTTTTTT
v_gene: TRBV27; d_gene: TRBD2; abundance: once; j_gene: TRBJ2-5; CDR3aa: CASSFGLAGQETQYF; CDR3nt: TGTGCCAGCAGTTTCGGACTAGCGGGCCAAGAGACCCAGTACTTC
v_gene: TRBV9; d_gene: TRBD2; abundance: few; j_gene: TRBJ2-5; CDR3aa: CASSVDPGLAGEETQYF; CDR3nt: TGTGCCAGCAGCGTCGACCCGGGACTAGCGGGAGAAGAGACCCAGTACTTC
v_gene: TRBV15; d_gene: .; abundance: .; j_gene: TRBJ1-6; CDR3aa: CATSRGELWNSPLHF; CDR3nt: TGTGCCACCAGCAGAGGGGAGCTTTGGAATTCACCCCTCCACTTT
v_gene: TRBV21-1; d_gene: .; abundance: .; j_gene: TRBJ2-7; CDR3aa: CASSPGGTAFSYEQYF; CDR3nt: TGTGCCAGCAGCCCAGGTGGGACAGCCTTCTCCTACGAGCAGTACTTC
v_gene: TRBV29-1; d_gene: .; abundance: .; j_gene: TRBJ2-1; CDR3aa: CSVSIDSSYNEQFF; CDR3nt: TGCAGCGTTTCCATTGACAGCTCCTACAATGAGCAGTTCTTC
v_gene: TRBV19; d_gene: TRBD1; abundance: once; j_gene: TRBJ2-2; CDR3aa: CARTCGGQGLNTGELFF; CDR3nt: TGTGCCAGGACTTGTGGGGGACAGGGGCTCAACACCGGGGAGCTGTTTTTT
v_gene: TRBV29-1; d_gene: TRBD1; abundance: .; j_gene: TRBJ2-7; CDR3aa: CSVAGTGYEQYF; CDR3nt: TGCAGCGTTGCCGGGACAGGGTACGAGCAGTACTTC
v_gene: TRBV25-1; d_gene: .; abundance: .; j_gene: TRBJ1-3; CDR3aa: CASSENSDTIYF; CDR3nt: TGTGCCAGCAGTGAAAATTCGGACACCATATATTTT